This T cell receptor (beta chain) is from a study of blood T cell repertoires in COVID-19. Trimming at V came to 5 bases and at J to 5 bases, leaving 1 base not matched to a gene. Germline V CDR1 and CDR2: SGHNT, YENEEA. The CDR3 spans 12 residues. Produced via immunoSEQ multiplex PCR; TCRdb's table is partial and in-frame only. The table has roughly 80,000 clones, roughly 89% seen once; the top ten hold roughly 5.3%. Sequenced: peripheral blood. The chain couples TRBV11-3 to TRBJ2-3, with TRBD1 identical over 7 bases. The sequence came from a woman older than 75 with active or convalescent COVID-19. CDR3 DNA: TGTGCCAGCAGCCGGACAGGAGATACGCAGTATTTT. This gives the protein CASSRTGDTQYF.